Listed below are T cell receptor beta chains from one sample, sequenced in a study of patients and donors after allogeneic stem cell transplantation. TCRdb re-derived calls from the RT-PCR reads in MiXCR, one entry per CDR3 protein. The repertoire holds about 960,000 distinct CDR3 sequences, approximately 19% seen once, with 5% to 6.5% in the top ten. Sequences were obtained from blood, either unsorted or a sorted T cell fraction (not recorded which). The source of these receptors is a human donor who was either an allogeneic HSCT recipient or a stem cell or donor lymphocyte infusion donor (not recorded which). It is not recorded whose cells these are; they may come from a transplant donor. CDR3s include the opening cysteine and the closing phenylalanine or tryptophan. D genes are given only for firm matches. Clone size is shown for a subset of rows, as once, few, many or a class of expanded clone.

D gene,J gene,CDR3 length,V gene,clone size,CDR3 protein,CDR3 DNA
NA,TRBJ1-1,15,TRBV9,many,CASSVGLDRNTEAFF,TGTGCCAGCAGCGTAGGTCTGGACAGGAACACTGAAGCTTTCTTT
NA,TRBJ2-7,15,TRBV5-1,NA,CASSHGGPGIREQYF,TGCGCCAGCAGCCACGGAGGGCCAGGGATTCGCGAGCAGTACTTC
NA,TRBJ1-1,16,TRBV6-5,few,CASSYNGWGLETEAFF,TGTGCCAGCAGTTACAACGGGTGGGGGCTAGAGACTGAAGCTTTCTTT
NA,TRBJ1-5,16,TRBV24-1,NA,CATSAPQGPGNQPQHF,TGTGCCACCAGTGCCCCGCAGGGGCCGGGCAATCAGCCCCAGCATTTT
NA,TRBJ1-5,16,TRBV9,NA,CASSVQDWTPPQPQHF,TGTGCCAGCAGCGTACAAGATTGGACACCTCCTCAGCCCCAGCATTTT
NA,TRBJ1-1,13,TRBV5-5,NA,CASSLGTPIEAFF,TGTGCCAGCAGCTTGGGGACACCCATTGAAGCTTTCTTT
NA,TRBJ2-6,16,TRBV9,few,CASSVGTGSGANVLTF,TGTGCCAGCAGCGTAGGTACGGGGTCTGGGGCCAACGTCCTGACTTTC
NA,TRBJ2-1,18,TRBV5-6,NA,CASSWDWGSPGVGNEQFF,TGTGCCAGCAGCTGGGACTGGGGTAGCCCTGGGGTCGGGAATGAGCAGTTCTTC
NA,TRBJ1-2,13,TRBV7-2,NA,CASSLAGLPGYTF,TGTGCCAGCAGCTTAGCTGGCCTCCCGGGGTACACCTTC
NA,TRBJ2-7,12,TRBV20-1,few,CSARQGGGEQYF,TGCAGTGCTAGGCAGGGAGGTGGAGAGCAGTACTTC
NA,TRBJ1-5,15,TRBV28,NA,CASSSGVGQNQPQHF,TGTGCCAGCAGTTCAGGGGTGGGGCAAAATCAGCCCCAGCATTTT
NA,TRBJ1-2,14,TRBV3-1,few,CASSHLGGDGGYTF,TGTGCCAGCAGCCACCTTGGGGGGGACGGAGGCTACACCTTC
NA,TRBJ2-1,16,TRBV4-1,NA,CASSQEGERGYNEQFF,TGCGCCAGCAGCCAAGAGGGGGAAAGGGGGTACAATGAGCAGTTCTTC
TRBD1,TRBJ2-5,13,TRBV15,NA,CATATGPEETQYF,TGTGCCACAGCGACAGGGCCGGAGGAGACCCAGTACTTC
NA,TRBJ2-1,14,TRBV5-5,few,CATDRRPSYNEQFF,TGTGCCACAGACAGGCGGCCCTCCTACAATGAGCAGTTCTTC
NA,TRBJ1-3,18,TRBV5-6,NA,CASSLGLRDGHSGNTIYF,TGTGCCAGCAGCTTGGGTCTTCGGGACGGGCACTCTGGAAACACCATATATTTT
NA,TRBJ2-3,14,TRBV7-3,NA,CASSLLSLTDTQYF,TGTGCCAGCAGCCTCTTAAGTTTAACAGATACGCAGTATTTT
TRBD2,TRBJ2-1,18,TRBV28,few,CASSLGGWGLAGIYEQFF,TGTGCCAGCAGCTTAGGAGGGTGGGGACTAGCGGGAATATATGAGCAGTTCTTC
NA,TRBJ1-3,14,TRBV12-3/TRBV12-4,few,CASSLNGLGNTIYF,TGTGCCAGCAGTTTAAACGGTCTGGGAAACACCATATATTTT
TRBD1,TRBJ2-5,15,TRBV10-3,NA,CAISLRGQAAETQYF,TGTGCCATCAGTCTTAGGGGACAGGCGGCCGAGACCCAGTACTTC
TRBD1,TRBJ2-7,13,TRBV29-1,few,CSVEVDRGFEQYF,TGCAGCGTTGAGGTGGACAGGGGTTTTGAGCAGTACTTC
TRBD1,TRBJ1-5,15,TRBV15,few,CATSRDRGRGQPQHF,TGTGCCACCAGCCGAGACAGGGGACGCGGTCAGCCCCAGCATTTT
NA,TRBJ2-3,16,TRBV13,NA,CASSSIGESYTHTQYF,TGTGCCAGCAGCTCCATAGGAGAGTCTTATACTCATACGCAGTATTTT
NA,TRBJ2-3,15,TRBV12-3/TRBV12-4,many,CASSFPGAGTDTQYF,TGTGCCAGCAGTTTCCCAGGGGCCGGCACAGATACGCAGTATTTT
TRBD1,TRBJ2-5,16,TRBV7-8,NA,CASSLRTGAPQETQYF,TGTGCCAGCAGCCTAAGGACAGGGGCACCACAAGAGACCCAGTACTTC